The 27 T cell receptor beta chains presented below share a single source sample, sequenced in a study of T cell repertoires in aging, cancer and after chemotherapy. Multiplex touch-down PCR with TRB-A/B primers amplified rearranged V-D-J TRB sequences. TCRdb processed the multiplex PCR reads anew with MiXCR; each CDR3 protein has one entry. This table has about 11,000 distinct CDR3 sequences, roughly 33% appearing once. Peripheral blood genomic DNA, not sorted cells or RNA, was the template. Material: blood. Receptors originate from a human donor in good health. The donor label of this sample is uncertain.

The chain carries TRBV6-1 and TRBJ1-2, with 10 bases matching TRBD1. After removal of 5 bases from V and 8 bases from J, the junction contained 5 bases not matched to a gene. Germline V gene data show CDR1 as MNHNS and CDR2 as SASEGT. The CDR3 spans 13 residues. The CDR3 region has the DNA TGTGCCAGCAGTCCACGGGACAGGGGCGGCTACACCTTC. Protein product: CASSPRDRGGYTF.

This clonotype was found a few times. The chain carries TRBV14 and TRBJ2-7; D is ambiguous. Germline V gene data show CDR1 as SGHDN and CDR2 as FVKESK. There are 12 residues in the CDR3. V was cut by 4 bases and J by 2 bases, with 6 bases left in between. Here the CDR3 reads CASSRDTYEQYF. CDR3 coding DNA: TGTGCCAGCAGCCGAGATACCTACGAGCAGTACTTC.

CDR3 amino acids: CASSPSRTTNEKLFF. The CDR3 DNA reads TGTGCCAGCTCACCAAGTCGAACAACTAATGAAAAACTGTTTTTT. This chain uses TRBV18 with TRBJ1-4; D is ambiguous. V was pared by 2 bases and J by 0 bases, with 7 bases between. Germline V gene lookup returns CDR1 KGHSH and CDR2 LQKENI. This CDR3 has 15 amino acids. The variable domain in full, completed from reference TRBV18 and TRBJ1-4, reads NAGVMQNPRHLVRRRGQEARLRCSPMKGHSHVYWYRQLPEEGLKFMVYLQKENIIDESGMPKERFSAEFPKEGPSILRIQQVVRGDSAAYFCASSPSRTTNEKLFFGSGTQLSVL.

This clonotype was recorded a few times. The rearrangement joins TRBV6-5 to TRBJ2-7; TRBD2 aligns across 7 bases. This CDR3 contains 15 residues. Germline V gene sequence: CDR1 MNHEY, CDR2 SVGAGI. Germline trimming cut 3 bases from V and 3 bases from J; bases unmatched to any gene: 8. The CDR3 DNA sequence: TGTGCCAGCAGTTATTTCGAGCGGGGCAACTACGAGCAGTACTTC. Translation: CASSYFERGNYEQYF.

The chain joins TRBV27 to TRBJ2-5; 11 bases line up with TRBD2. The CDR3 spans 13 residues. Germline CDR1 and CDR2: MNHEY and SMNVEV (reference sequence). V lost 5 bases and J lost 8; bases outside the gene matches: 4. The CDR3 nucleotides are TGTGCCAGCAGTCCCAGACTAGCGGGAACCCAGTACTTC. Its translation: CASSPRLAGTQYF.

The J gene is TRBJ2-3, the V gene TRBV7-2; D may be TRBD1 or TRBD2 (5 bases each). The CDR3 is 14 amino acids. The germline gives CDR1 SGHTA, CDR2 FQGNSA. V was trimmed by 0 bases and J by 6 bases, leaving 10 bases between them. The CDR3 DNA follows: TGTGCCAGCAGCTTAGCGCTCGGGACGGATACGCAGTATTTT. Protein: CASSLALGTDTQYF.

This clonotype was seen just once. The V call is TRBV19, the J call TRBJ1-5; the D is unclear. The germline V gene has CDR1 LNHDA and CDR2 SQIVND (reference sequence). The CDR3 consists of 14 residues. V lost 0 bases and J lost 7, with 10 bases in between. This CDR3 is CASSIDSGLQPQHF. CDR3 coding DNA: TGTGCCAGTAGTATAGATTCCGGGTTGCAGCCCCAGCATTTT.

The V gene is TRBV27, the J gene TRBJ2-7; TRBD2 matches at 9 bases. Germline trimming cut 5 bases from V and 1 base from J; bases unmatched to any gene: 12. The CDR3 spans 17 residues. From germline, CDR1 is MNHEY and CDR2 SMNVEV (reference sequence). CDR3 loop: CASSLSRDSGGSYEQYF. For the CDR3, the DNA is TGTGCCAGCAGTCTCTCCCGCGATAGCGGGGGATCCTACGAGCAGTACTTC.

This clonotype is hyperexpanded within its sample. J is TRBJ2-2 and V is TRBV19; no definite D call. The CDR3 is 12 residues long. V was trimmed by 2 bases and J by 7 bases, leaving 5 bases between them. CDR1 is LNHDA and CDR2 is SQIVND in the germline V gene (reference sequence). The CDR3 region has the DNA TGTGCCAGTAGTATAAGGAGCGGGGAGCTGTTTTTT. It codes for CASSIRSGELFF.

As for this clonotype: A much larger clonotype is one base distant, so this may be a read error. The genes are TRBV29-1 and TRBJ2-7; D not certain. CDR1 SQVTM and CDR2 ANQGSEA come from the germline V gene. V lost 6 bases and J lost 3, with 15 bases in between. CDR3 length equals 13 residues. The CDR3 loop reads CSVSPNPGYEQYF. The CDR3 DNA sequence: TGCAGCGTATCCCCTAACCCTGGCTACGAGCAGTACTTC.

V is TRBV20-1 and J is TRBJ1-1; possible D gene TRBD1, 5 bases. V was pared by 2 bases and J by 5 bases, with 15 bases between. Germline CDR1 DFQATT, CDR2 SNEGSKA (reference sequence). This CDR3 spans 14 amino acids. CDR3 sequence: CSARNAREGTEAFF. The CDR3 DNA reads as TGCAGTGCTAGAAATGCCAGGGAGGGTACTGAAGCTTTCTTT.

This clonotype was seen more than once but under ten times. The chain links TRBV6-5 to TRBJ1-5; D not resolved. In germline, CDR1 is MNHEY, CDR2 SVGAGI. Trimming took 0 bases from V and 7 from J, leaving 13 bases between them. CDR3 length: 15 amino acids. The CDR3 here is CASSYSGGHEQPQHF. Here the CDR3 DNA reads TGTGCCAGCAGTTACTCGGGAGGGCATGAGCAGCCCCAGCATTTT.

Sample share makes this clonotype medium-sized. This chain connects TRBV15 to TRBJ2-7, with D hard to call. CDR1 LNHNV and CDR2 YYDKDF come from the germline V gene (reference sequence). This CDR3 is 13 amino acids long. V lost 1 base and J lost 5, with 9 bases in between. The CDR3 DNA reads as TGTGCCACCAGCAGAGCGGTTATCCACGAGCAGTACTTC. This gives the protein CATSRAVIHEQYF.

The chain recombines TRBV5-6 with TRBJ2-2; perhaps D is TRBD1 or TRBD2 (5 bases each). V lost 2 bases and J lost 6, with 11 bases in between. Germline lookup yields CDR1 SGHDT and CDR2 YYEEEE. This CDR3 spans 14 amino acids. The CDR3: CASSFIGTSGELFF. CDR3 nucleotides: TGTGCCAGCAGCTTTATAGGGACCTCCGGGGAGCTGTTTTTT.

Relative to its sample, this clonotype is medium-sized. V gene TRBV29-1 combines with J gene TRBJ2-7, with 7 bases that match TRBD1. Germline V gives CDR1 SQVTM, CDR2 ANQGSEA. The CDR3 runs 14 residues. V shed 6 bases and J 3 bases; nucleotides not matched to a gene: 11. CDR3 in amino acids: CSVYDRAANYEQYF. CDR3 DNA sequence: TGCAGCGTGTATGACAGGGCGGCCAACTACGAGCAGTACTTC.

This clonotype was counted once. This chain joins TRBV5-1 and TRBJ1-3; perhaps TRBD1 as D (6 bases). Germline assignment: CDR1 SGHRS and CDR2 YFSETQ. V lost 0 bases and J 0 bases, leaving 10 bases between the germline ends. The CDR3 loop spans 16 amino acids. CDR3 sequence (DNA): TGCGCCAGCAGCTTGGGGACAGTCTACTCTGGAAACACCATATATTTT. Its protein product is CASSLGTVYSGNTIYF.

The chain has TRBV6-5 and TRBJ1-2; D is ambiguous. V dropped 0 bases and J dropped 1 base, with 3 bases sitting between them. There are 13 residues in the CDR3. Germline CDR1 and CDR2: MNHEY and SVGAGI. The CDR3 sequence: CASSYSHNYGYTF. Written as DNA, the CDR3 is TGTGCCAGCAGTTACTCTCATAACTATGGCTACACCTTC.

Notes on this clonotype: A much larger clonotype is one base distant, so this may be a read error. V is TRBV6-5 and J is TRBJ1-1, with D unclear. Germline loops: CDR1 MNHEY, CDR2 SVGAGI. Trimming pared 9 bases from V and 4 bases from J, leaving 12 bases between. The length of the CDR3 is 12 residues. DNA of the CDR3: TGTGCCAGAAGCCACGAGGGCACTGAAGCTTTCTTT. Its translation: CARSHEGTEAFF.

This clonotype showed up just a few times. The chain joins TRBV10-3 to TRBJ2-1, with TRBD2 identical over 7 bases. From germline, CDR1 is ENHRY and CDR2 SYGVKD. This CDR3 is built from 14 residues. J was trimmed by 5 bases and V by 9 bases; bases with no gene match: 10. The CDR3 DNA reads TGTGCCATACGACTAAGCGGGGCCCACAATGAGCAGTTCTTC. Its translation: CAIRLSGAHNEQFF.

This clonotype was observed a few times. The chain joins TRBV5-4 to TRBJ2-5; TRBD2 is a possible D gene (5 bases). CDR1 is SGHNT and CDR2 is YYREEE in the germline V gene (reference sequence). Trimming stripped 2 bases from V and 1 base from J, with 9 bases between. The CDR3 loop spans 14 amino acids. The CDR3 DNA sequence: TGTGCCAGCAGCTTTCCTAGCAGCCAAGAGACCCAGTACTTC. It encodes CASSFPSSQETQYF.

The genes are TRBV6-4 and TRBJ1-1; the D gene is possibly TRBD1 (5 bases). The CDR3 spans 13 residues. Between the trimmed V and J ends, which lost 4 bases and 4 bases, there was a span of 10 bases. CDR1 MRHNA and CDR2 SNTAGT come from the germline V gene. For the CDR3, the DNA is TGTGCCAGCAGTGCCAGGGAGACCACTGAAGCTTTCTTT. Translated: CASSARETTEAFF.

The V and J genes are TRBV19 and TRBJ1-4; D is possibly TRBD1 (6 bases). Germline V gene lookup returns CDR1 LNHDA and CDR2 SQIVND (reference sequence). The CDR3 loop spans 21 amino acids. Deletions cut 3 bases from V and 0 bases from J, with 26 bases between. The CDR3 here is CASSIRSEGGPGFATNEKLFF. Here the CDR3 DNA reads TGTGCCAGTAGTATTAGGAGTGAGGGGGGACCAGGATTTGCAACTAATGAAAAACTGTTTTTT.

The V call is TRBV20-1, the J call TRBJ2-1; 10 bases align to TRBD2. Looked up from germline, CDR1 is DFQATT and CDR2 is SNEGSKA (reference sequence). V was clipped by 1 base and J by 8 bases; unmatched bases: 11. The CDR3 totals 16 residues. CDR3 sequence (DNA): TGCAGTGCTAGAGCCCATGACCCTAGCGGGAGTGATGAGCAGTTCTTC. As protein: CSARAHDPSGSDEQFF.

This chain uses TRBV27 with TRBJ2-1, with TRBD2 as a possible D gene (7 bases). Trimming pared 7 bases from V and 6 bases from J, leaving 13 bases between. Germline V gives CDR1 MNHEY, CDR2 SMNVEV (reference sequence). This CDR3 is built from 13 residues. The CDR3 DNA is TGTGCCAGCACCTGGGGGGGGGCCAATGAGCAGTTCTTC. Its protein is CASTWGGANEQFF.

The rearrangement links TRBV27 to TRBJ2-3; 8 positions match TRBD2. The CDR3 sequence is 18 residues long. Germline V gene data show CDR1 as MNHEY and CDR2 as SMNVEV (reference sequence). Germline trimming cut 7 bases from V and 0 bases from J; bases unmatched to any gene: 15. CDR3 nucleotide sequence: TGTGCCAGCAAACCCGGGCCAACTAGCGGAGTTAGCACAGATACGCAGTATTTT. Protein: CASKPGPTSGVSTDTQYF.

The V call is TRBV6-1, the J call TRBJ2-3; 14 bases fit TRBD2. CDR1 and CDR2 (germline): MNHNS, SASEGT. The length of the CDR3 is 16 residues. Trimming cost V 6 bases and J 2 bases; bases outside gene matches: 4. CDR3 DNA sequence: TGTGCCAGCAGATGGACTAGCGGGAGGCACACAGATACGCAGTATTTT. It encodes CASRWTSGRHTDTQYF.

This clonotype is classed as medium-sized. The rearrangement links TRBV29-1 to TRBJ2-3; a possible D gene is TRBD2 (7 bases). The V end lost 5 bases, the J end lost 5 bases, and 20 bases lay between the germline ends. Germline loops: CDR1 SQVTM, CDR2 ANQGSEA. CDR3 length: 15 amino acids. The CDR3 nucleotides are TGCAGCGTTAGGGGAACCGAGGGGGGGCGAGATACGCAGTATTTT. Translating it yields CSVRGTEGGRDTQYF.